What follows are 15 T cell receptor beta chains derived from one specimen sequenced in a study of cytotoxic CD8 clonotypes in ibrutinib-treated CLL (dated by TCRdb to the early 2020s). The sample's time point label, in plain terms: roughly 23 months on ibrutinib. The library was built by means of the immunoSEQ multiplex PCR assay. TCRdb took this table from immuneACCESS and kept in-frame rearrangements with V and J called. Such tables lack part of the clones; where checked against another copy, unresolved V genes explain under half of the gap, and the rest is unexplained. This sample gives 43,000 or so clones in total; about 65% of them show up just once. The ten top clones hold about 22% of the sample. Sample: PBMCs, taken after 24 months of ibrutinib treatment. These receptors were obtained from a human donor with chronic lymphocytic leukemia.

This chain uses TRBV28 with TRBJ1-3, with D possibly being TRBD1 (6 bases). The CDR3 runs to 14 residues. With 1 base removed from V and 4 bases from J, the gap between germline ends came to 8 bases. CDR1 is MDHEN, CDR2 SYDVKM, per germline. The CDR3 coding sequence is TGTGCCAGCAGTTTATCAGGGGCAGGAAACACCATATATTTT. It is translated as CASSLSGAGNTIYF.

The genes are TRBV18 and TRBJ1-4, with 11 bases that match TRBD1. The CDR3 loop spans 19 amino acids. The V gene's germline CDR1 is KGHSH and CDR2 LQKENI. V dropped 3 bases and J dropped 5; count of bases not matched to a gene: 14. CDR3 residues: CASSPLLVGQGAINEKLFF. The CDR3 nucleotides are TGTGCCAGCTCACCTCTCCTCGTTGGACAGGGGGCTATAAATGAAAAACTGTTTTTT.

This clone was observed a handful of times. This chain links TRBV10-3 with TRBJ1-1, with D unresolved. Trimming pared 6 bases from V and 1 base from J, leaving 9 bases between. CDR3 length equals 13 residues. The germline CDR1 and CDR2 sequences are ENHRY and SYGVKD. This CDR3 reads CAIRSGTNTEAFF. As DNA, the CDR3 is TGTGCCATCAGGTCGGGCACGAACACTGAAGCTTTCTTT.

This clone was detected a few times. The genes are TRBV2 and TRBJ2-5, with D perhaps TRBD1 (5 bases). Between the trimmed V and J ends, which lost 7 bases and 4 bases, there was a span of 19 bases. The CDR3 is made up of 15 amino acids. Germline CDR1 is SNHLY and CDR2 is FYNNEI. The CDR3 loop reads CASTREGERGETQYF. CDR3 in DNA: TGTGCCAGCACCAGGGAAGGGGAAAGGGGAGAGACCCAGTACTTC.

This chain links TRBV10-3 with TRBJ2-3; D is perhaps TRBD2 (5 bases). V dropped 4 bases and J dropped 6 bases, with 8 bases sitting between them. The CDR3 covers 12 residues. In germline, CDR1 is ENHRY, CDR2 SYGVKD. CDR3 sequence (DNA): TGTGCCATCAGTGCGTCGGGGGATACGCAGTATTTT. Its protein product is CAISASGDTQYF.

The V call is TRBV6-4, the J call TRBJ1-6, with D unresolved. The ends were cut back, 8 bases at V and 7 bases at J, with 6 bases in the middle. Germline loops: CDR1 MRHNA, CDR2 SNTAGT. The CDR3 loop spans 11 amino acids. CDR3 region: CASGPNSPLHF. As DNA, the CDR3 is TGTGCCAGCGGGCCCAATTCACCCCTCCACTTT.

The chain uses TRBV6-1 and TRBJ2-7, with D possibly being TRBD1 (5 bases). The germline gives CDR1 MNHNS, CDR2 SASEGT. CDR3 length: 14 amino acids. V lost 10 bases and J 5 bases, leaving 21 bases between the germline ends. CDR3 region: CAICSGPPRDEQYF. Here the CDR3 DNA reads TGTGCCATCTGCTCAGGGCCGCCCCGGGACGAGCAGTACTTC.

The chain employs TRBV30 and TRBJ1-4; D uncertain. V dropped 2 bases and J dropped 8 bases, with 6 bases sitting between them. This CDR3 region has 11 residues. Germline values: CDR1 GTSNPN, CDR2 SVGIG (reference sequence). CDR3 nucleotides: TGTGCCTGGAGTTTGAGCGAAAAACTGTTTTTT. Its protein product is CAWSLSEKLFF. Supplemented by reference TRBV30 and TRBJ1-4, the full variable domain reads SQTIHQWPATLVQPVGSPLSLECTVEGTSNPNLYWYRQAAGRGLQLLFYSVGIGQISSEVPQNLSASRPQDRQFILSSKKLLLSDSGFYLCAWSLSEKLFFGSGTQLSVL.

The chain has TRBV7-3 and TRBJ2-1, with 7 bases fitting TRBD2. V was pared by 5 bases and J by 9 bases, with 4 bases of the junction left unmatched. The CDR3 runs 12 residues. Germline CDR1 is SGHTA and CDR2 is FQGTGA. The CDR3, as DNA: TGTGCCAGCAGCGCGCCGGGGGGTGAGCAGTTCTTC. It codes for CASSAPGGEQFF.

This clone was seen a single time. This sequence joins TRBV5-1 and TRBJ2-5; D call uncertain. CDR3 length: 11 residues. V lost 0 bases and J 5 bases, leaving 2 bases between the germline ends. From germline, CDR1 is SGHRS and CDR2 YFSETQ. The CDR3, as DNA: TGCGCCAGCAGCTTGGAGGAGACCCAGTACTTC. Protein: CASSLEETQYF.

This clone has ten or more counts. The chain carries TRBV28 and TRBJ2-7; D is undetermined. Germline V gives CDR1 MDHEN, CDR2 SYDVKM. The CDR3 sequence is 12 residues long. V was pared by 2 bases and J by 4 bases, with 6 bases between. CDR3 in DNA: TGTGCCAGCAGTTTAGTCCCTTACGAGCAGTACTTC. Amino acid sequence: CASSLVPYEQYF.

Ten or more counts support this clone. The chain links TRBV30 to TRBJ1-5; tentatively, D is TRBD1 (5 bases). V was shortened by 1 base and J by 2 bases, with 15 bases between the two germline ends. The CDR3 extends over 16 amino acids. Per germline, CDR1 GTSNPN and CDR2 SVGIG (reference sequence). The CDR3 reads CAWSALWGKGNQPQHF. In nucleotides, the CDR3 is TGTGCCTGGAGTGCTCTGTGGGGGAAGGGCAATCAGCCCCAGCATTTT. The variable domain in full, with the rest retrieved from reference TRBV30 and TRBJ1-5, is SQTIHQWPATLVQPVGSPLSLECTVEGTSNPNLYWYRQAAGRGLQLLFYSVGIGQISSEVPQNLSASRPQDRQFILSSKKLLLSDSGFYLCAWSALWGKGNQPQHFGDGTRLSIL.

The rearrangement links TRBV19 to TRBJ1-2; D is unclear. The CDR3 extends over 15 amino acids. Trimming removed 3 bases at V and 2 bases at J, with 13 bases between. Germline CDR1 LNHDA, CDR2 SQIVND (reference sequence). CDR3 DNA: TGTGCCAGTAGTATGGGAGGAATGGGGAACTATGGCTACACCTTC. As protein: CASSMGGMGNYGYTF.

DNA of the CDR3: TGCGCCAGCAGCTTCTTAGCGGGGGGGAAGTACAATGAGCAGTTCTTC. This encodes CASSFLAGGKYNEQFF. The chain has TRBV5-1 and TRBJ2-1; 11 nucleotides line up with TRBD2. The J segment lost 4 bases and the V segment lost 2 bases, leaving 5 bases of the junction unmatched. The CDR3 runs to 16 residues. Germline-derived CDR1 and CDR2 are SGHRS and YFSETQ.

This clone was seen more than once but under ten times. The chain has TRBV5-1 and TRBJ1-4; 7 nucleotides line up with TRBD1. The CDR3 totals 14 residues. V shed 0 bases, J shed 7 bases, and the junction held 3 bases outside the gene matches. Germline-derived CDR1 and CDR2 are SGHRS and YFSETQ. CDR3 in DNA: TGCGCCAGCAGCTTGGGACAGGGAGGTGAAAAACTGTTTTTT. Amino acids: CASSLGQGGEKLFF. Full variable domain (outside the CDR3, taken from reference TRBV5-1 and TRBJ1-4): KAGVTQTPRYLIKTRGQQVTLSCSPISGHRSVSWYQQTPGQGLQFLFEYFSETQRNKGNFPGRFSGRQFSNSRSEMNVSTLELGDSALYLCASSLGQGGEKLFFGSGTQLSVL.